This entry is about one T cell receptor (beta chain). Profiled with immunoSEQ multiplex PCR; TCRdb holds only in-frame clones, not every one. The top ten clones hold 0.55% to 0.75% of a sample with approximately 210,000 clones, more than 85% of them seen once. The trim removed 1 base at V and 8 bases at J, leaving 9 bases unmatched. Germline V CDR1 and CDR2: SGHTA, FQGNSA. This CDR3 has 15 amino acids. The source of the sample is a study of blood T cell repertoires in COVID-19. This chain joins TRBV7-2 and TRBJ2-5, with 8 bases fitting TRBD2. This TCR derives from a man aged 35 to 55 with acute or convalescent COVID-19. Sequenced input: peripheral blood. CDR3 in DNA: TGTGCCAGCAGCTTAGTGGCCGGGAGGGTAGGAACCCAGTACTTC. Translation gives CASSLVAGRVGTQYF.